This TCR beta chain emerged from a study of cytomegalovirus exposure and HLA in healthy donors (dated by TCRdb to about 2017). A note on the overall study: According to an earlier analysis of 587 of the donors, some 180 million T cells yielded over 90 million unique TCR beta sequences and approximately 300 Gb of sequence data. An early release covering approximately 600 HLA-typed donors comprised approximately 300 gigabases of sequencing data and tens of millions of unique TCR sequences. Among the roughly 400 genotyped donors, around 79% belonged to the genetic ancestry cluster associated with self-reported Caucasian donors. The aim of the study was to test whether cataloging public T cell receptors could identify signatures of past pathogen exposure. The study used immunosequencing to profile the T cell repertoires of approximately 630 subjects and linked those repertoires to cytomegalovirus serostatus. In addition to the first cohort of around 670 subjects, a separate validation cohort of approximately 130 different subjects was used. The study combined high-throughput TCR immunosequencing, statistical association of individual TCRs with disease status, and machine learning to predict cytomegalovirus infection status. In a later analysis, previously published TCR beta repertoires from 666 donors were re-analyzed and high-resolution HLA genotyping was added so that TCR occurrence patterns could be studied. In the later analysis, no new phenotypic data were used to find candidate immune exposures; instead, reliance was placed on TCR beta sequences and their occurrence across donors. In an earlier analysis of 587 of the donors, high-throughput TCR beta sequencing was used to judge whether each TCR beta V gene segment behaved as functional or pseudogenic. Donor age, sex, ethnicity and CMV serostatus were collected together with the repertoire data. In a later genetic analysis, genome-wide SNP genotypes for about 55% of the roughly 700 donors were used, and that subset was treated as a discovery cohort. Every repertoire in the discovery cohort had been generated on one and the same sequencing platform. HLA typing covered class I and class II loci at four-digit resolution. Typing coverage varied by locus: about 620-640 donors for A, B, C, DRB1 and DQB1; approximately 560 for DQA1; approximately 610 for DPA1; roughly 470 for DPB1. Roughly 5 DR-DQ haplotypes were handled as single units for association and clustering, since linkage in the cohort was strong. On average, approximately 250,000 unique TCR beta nucleotide sequences were sequenced per donor among 350 to 400 genotyped donors of the cohort, with roughly a sixth of those sequences being non-productive. Points the paper makes about the study in general: The only immune exposure information available for the cohort was CMV serostatus. Approximately 16 rarely observed V segments, including chromosome 9 orphons, were excluded from the earlier analysis of approximately 500 of the donors because counts were too low. Correlated functional status among segregating V segments might reflect linkage disequilibrium, but an unknown experimental factor could not be ruled out. The cohort was sequenced for TCR beta chains only, and without alpha or paired-chain data the features that could be detected were limited. A later analysis associated about 16,000 TCR beta sequences with specific HLA alleles at a false discovery rate of 0.05. Sequencing depth was assumed to be roughly uniform across donors in the presence/absence analyses, though that assumption may not hold. The authors suggested that the approach could potentially be generalized to other disease states and immunological phenotypes. A further reported finding was that TCR beta sequences accurately predicted the HLA-A and HLA-B alleles for most subjects in the first cohort. According to a later analysis, TCR association rates differed among HLA loci, with DRB1 alleles showing the most associated TCRs and HLA-C alleles showing the fewest. According to a later analysis, most CMV-associated TCR beta chains appeared to be HLA-restricted, and the HLA associations seemed to be driven largely by CMV exposure. Because the 87-base-pair reads could not distinguish some IMGT-functional V segments, including TRBV6-2 and TRBV6-3, those segments were excluded. In the study, around 150 TCR beta chains were listed as associated with cytomegalovirus. While some public TCRs were present in many individuals, most TCR sequences turned up only very rarely across donors. Because HLA typing was unavailable for some donors at each locus, only the typed subset was used in association tests. According to a later analysis, parvovirus B19, influenza, CMV and Epstein-Barr virus appeared linked to several top co-occurrence clusters. The sequencing pipeline was judged likely to have produced a cluster of highly shared sequence variants as a technical artifact. In both the original and validation cohorts, the classifier was reported to diagnose cytomegalovirus status with high specificity and sensitivity. An earlier analysis of approximately 540 of the donors showed that most TCR beta V segments appeared in productive rearrangements either about 90% or about 30% of the time, which broadly matched IMGT annotations. According to a later genetic analysis, donors in an Asian-associated ancestry cluster had fewer N-insertions in productive TCRs than the approximately 630-donor mean. When HLA alleles, especially DR and DQ, strongly co-occurred, attributing TCR associations to individual alleles was difficult. V-gene and J-gene trimming of TCR beta chains was associated with a missense DCLRE1C variant in a later genetic analysis, and the association was replicated in an independent cohort. In a later analysis, HLA-associated TCR beta chains were found to be more clonally expanded and to have lower generation probabilities than equally common non-associated chains. In vitro tests confirmed that a few of the cytomegalovirus-associated TCR beta chains recognize cytomegalovirus antigens.

In total, just over 650 healthy bone marrow donors made up the cohort. At the time of sampling, every cohort member was nominally healthy, though immune exposures that went unrecorded were likely present. The donor tested CMV seronegative, placing the donor among the 352 seronegative members of the cohort. A peripheral blood sample was provided by each donor, and peripheral blood mononuclear cells were used for TCR beta sequencing. The Qiagen DNeasy Blood Extraction Kit was used to extract genomic DNA from the blood cell samples. Library preparation was by the immunoSEQ multiplex PCR assay. The multiplex PCR relied on a mix of 60 forward primers for TCR Vbeta segments and 13 reverse primers for TCR Jbeta segments. The CDR3 region of rearranged TCR beta genes was amplified from genomic DNA with a multiplex PCR assay. On the Illumina HiSeq System, the amplified TCR beta libraries were sequenced as 87-base-pair reads. The published analysis was carried out like this. In a later analysis, tens of millions of unique TCR beta chains were counted across the 666 repertoires, and approximately 11 million of these chains were shared by at least two donors. To remove PCR and sequencing errors, raw reads were error-corrected and collapsed into unique sequences using a nearest-neighbor algorithm that merged closely related sequences. To assign V, D and J gene segments, CDR3 sequences were aligned to IMGT reference sequences. Each retained sequence needed at least a six-nucleotide match to both a V gene segment and a J gene segment. A rearrangement was called productive if the CDR3 had no stop codons and remained in frame with V and J, and every other rearrangement was called non-productive. CDR3 was defined according to IMGT convention as the region running from the second conserved V-encoded cysteine to the conserved J-encoded phenylalanine. In an earlier analysis of around 600 of the donors, sequences lacking an unambiguous match to a single V gene segment were excluded. In an earlier analysis of 587 of the donors, a V segment was called functional when productive rearrangements were above 56.7%, and segregating when the standard deviation between donors exceeded 5%. A statistical classification framework was built to diagnose cytomegalovirus status from the catalog of TCR beta chain sequences. A later analysis assigned V and J genes by comparing TCR nucleotide sequences with IMGT/GENE-DB human TR gene sequences. In a later analysis, CDR3 sequences and most-parsimonious VDJ recombination scenarios were assigned using the TCRdist pipeline. In a later analysis, each TCR beta chain was defined by its CDR3 amino acid sequence together with its V-gene family, and reads lacking a unique V-gene family were excluded. In a later analysis, 450 to 600 highly shared, low-generation-probability nucleotide sequences were removed to address suspected cross-contamination and a sequencing artifact. In a later analysis, a clonal expansion index was calculated for each public chain from normalized within-repertoire ranks of inferred template counts. In a later analysis, generation probabilities were computed with a VDJ recombination model fitted to out-of-frame rearrangements, and the resulting probabilities were checked against IGoR. In a later analysis, TCR-TCR, TCR-HLA and TCR-CMV co-occurrence was scored with hypergeometric tests, and a repertoire-size bias correction was applied to TCR pairs. False discovery rates were estimated in a later analysis by permuting HLA or CMV assignments 20 times. In a later analysis, co-occurring TCRs were grouped using DBSCAN, with TCRdist sequence similarity added in when clustering inside HLA-allele-positive subsets. Repertoires with fewer than 30,000 or more than 120,000 public chains, plus five repertoires with anomalous nucleotide sharing, were excluded from co-occurrence clustering. Sourced from immuneACCESS, this table was stored by TCRdb with only in-frame sequences that have V and J called. A share of the clones is absent; for the studies checked, an unresolved V gene accounts for under half, and the remainder has no known explanation. That table furnishes V, J and clone size, whereas the DNA furnished D and trimming. This sample lists 170,000 or so clones; about four fifths were detected once. The biggest ten clones account for about 0.37% of the sample.

Regarding this clone: Its cognate antigen has yet to be identified. No per-base quality is available; no much larger clone lies one base away.

Ends trimmed: V by 1 base, J by 3 bases; bases unmatched to a gene: 4. Via the germline V gene (reference sequence), CDR1 is PRHDT and CDR2 FYEKMQ. The CDR3 runs 16 amino acids, cysteine and phenylalanine included. The read is trimmed to its CDR3 DNA, 48 bases read in frame from base 1. This chain is built from TRBV13 and TRBJ2-1; TRBD2 lines up with 9 middle nucleotides. The receptor was isolated from a boy younger than 10 in good health and CMV-seronegative. Sequenced: PBMCs. The nucleotide sequence reads TGTGCCAGCAGCTTAGTTGCGGGAGGGCTCTACAATGAGCAGTTCTTC. It is translated as CASSLVAGGLYNEQFF.